Sequencing of this TCR beta chain was carried out in a study of response to subunit inactivated influenza vaccine listed by TCRdb under 2018. About the investigation overall: Deep quantitative T cell receptor repertoire profiling was used in the study to track responses to a trivalent subunit inactivated influenza vaccine.

A word on this clonotype: Its antigen remains unidentified. Base quality data are lacking; no much larger clone is found one base away.

Library generation was performed with RT-PCR. Sequenced using an Illumina HiSeq 2500. TCRdb reprocessed the public reads (quality trimming at Q25 with fastp, clone calling with MiXCR) and kept in-frame beta chains. A single entry per CDR3 protein holds the most common genes and DNA from its merged rows. The sample has around 600,000 distinct CDR3 sequences on record, about 11% of them singletons. Of the sample, 9.5% to 11% is held by the ten largest clones. The CDR3 contains 16 residues, cysteine and phenylalanine counted. Only the CDR3 DNA is retained, 48 bases long and in frame from the first base. Via the germline V gene, CDR1 is SNHLY and CDR2 FYNNEI. After removal of 7 bases from V and 3 bases from J, the junction retains 11 bases not matched to a gene. What the work shows at the level of the full study, not this receptor alone: It was suggested by the authors that each seasonal influenza vaccination may recruit only a limited number of new T cells.

The same sample was also used in a study of T cells expressing NK-cell markers. As noted in the second study: TCR beta cDNA libraries were made by 5'RACE template switching that added a universal primer site and unique molecular identifiers. TCR beta-chain repertoires were profiled in sorted CD3+CD56+NKG2C+, CD3+CD56+NKG2C- and CD3+CD56-NKG2C+ T-cell subsets from several donors. Among the eight sequenced donors, only one was HCMV-seronegative, while the other seven were HCMV-seropositive. In several experiments an anti-gammadeltaTCR antibody was added to restrict sorting to alphabetaTCR-expressing T cells. In 6 or 7 donors, the dominant CD3+CD56+NKG2C+ clonotypes ranked among the top 10 CD8+ clonotypes, making up about 1.0-8% of CD8+ T cells. Those dominant clonotypes were again the most abundant among CD3+CD56-NKG2C+ cells in a few donors, at roughly 25-60.1%. Whether the expanded NKG2C-expressing T cell clones were specific for HCMV antigens remained unclear. Randomly selected healthy volunteers, three men and five women, were used as the eight sequenced donors. HCMV serostatus was determined by detecting HCMV-specific IgG in serum with a commercial ELISA kit. Ficoll density gradient centrifugation was used to isolate peripheral blood mononuclear cells from blood. For six donors, bulk peripheral blood T-cell repertoires were additionally sequenced from unsorted PBMC. cDNA synthesis was primed from the TCR beta constant segment and was followed by two successive PCR amplification steps. The libraries were sequenced on Illumina HiSeq 2000/2500, MiSeq or NextSeq, producing 2 x 150 bp reads. Reads were demultiplexed and grouped by UMI with MIGEC, and clonotypes were assembled and quantified with MiTCR. To exclude erroneous sequences, only TCR cDNA sequences supported by at least two reads were retained. The tcR package was used for downstream repertoire analysis, with clonotypes matched between fractions based on CDR3 nucleotide sequence plus V segment. VDJmatch was used to annotate antigen specificity against VDJdb, with one amino acid substitution in CDR3 permitted.

The chain is assembled from TRBV2 and TRBJ2-1; 8 of the junction bases match TRBD2. The sample consisted of PBMCs from blood, taken on the day of vaccination. The clonotype comes from a man aged 45-65 years who received an inactivated influenza vaccine. Donor details come from another sample of the same person, matched by shared clones. In nucleotide form, the sequence is TGTGCCAGCAAAGGGGAAGCGGGGGCCTTCTACAATGAGCAGTTCTTC. It codes for CASKGEAGAFYNEQFF.